What follows describes a single T cell receptor beta chain. Its antigen is currently unknown. Produced via immunoSEQ multiplex PCR; TCRdb's table is partial and in-frame only. This sample has tens of thousands of clones, with 75% to 90% found just once. The length of the CDR3 is 11 residues. V gave up 8 bases and J gave up 7 bases, with 12 bases separating them. Germline loops: CDR1 MDHEN, CDR2 SYDVKM. The data are from a study of OX40 agonist ivuxolimab in advanced cancers. Study-wide findings and caveats: Also showing low normalized T-cell clonal expansion were some of the nonresponders.

The clonotype was recovered from an adult with an advanced solid tumor such as melanoma, head and neck, liver or kidney cancer. Source: CD4+ or CD8+ T cells sorted from blood, taken in a trial of the OX40 agonist ivuxolimab. The chain joins TRBV28 to TRBJ2-7; D is undetermined. This CDR3 is CASRTTREQYF. DNA of the CDR3: TGTGCCAGCCGCACTACGCGAGAGCAGTACTTC.